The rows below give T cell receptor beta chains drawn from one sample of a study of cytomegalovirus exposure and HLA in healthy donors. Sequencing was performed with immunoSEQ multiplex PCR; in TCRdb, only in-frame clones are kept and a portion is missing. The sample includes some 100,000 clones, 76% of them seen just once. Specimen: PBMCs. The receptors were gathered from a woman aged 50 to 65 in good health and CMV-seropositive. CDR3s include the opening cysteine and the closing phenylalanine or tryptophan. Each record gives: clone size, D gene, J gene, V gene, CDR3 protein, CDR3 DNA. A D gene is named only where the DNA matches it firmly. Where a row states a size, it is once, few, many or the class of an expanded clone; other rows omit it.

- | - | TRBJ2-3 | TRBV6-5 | CASSPRQDTDTQYF | TGTGCCAGCAGTCCCCGGCAGGACACAGATACGCAGTATTTT
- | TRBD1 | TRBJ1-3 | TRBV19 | CASSNPGTGATIYF | TGTGCCAGTAGTAACCCTGGGACAGGAGCGACCATATATTTT
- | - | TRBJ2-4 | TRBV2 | CANSEDSKNIQYF | TGTGCCAACTCCGAGGATTCCAAAAACATTCAGTACTTC
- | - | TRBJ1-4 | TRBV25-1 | CASSEFGGGKDEKLFF | TGTGCCAGCAGTGAATTCGGGGGAGGGAAAGATGAAAAACTGTTTTTT
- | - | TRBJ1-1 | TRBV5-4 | CASREGVSMNTEAFF | TGTGCCAGCAGGGAGGGAGTTTCCATGAACACTGAAGCTTTCTTT
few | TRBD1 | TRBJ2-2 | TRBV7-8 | CASSVRQGYLGGELFF | TGTGCCAGCAGCGTCAGACAGGGGTACCTGGGGGGGGAGCTGTTTTTT
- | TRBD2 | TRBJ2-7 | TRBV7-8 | CASSLASGRIYEQYF | TGTGCCAGCAGCTTAGCCAGCGGGAGAATCTACGAGCAGTACTTC
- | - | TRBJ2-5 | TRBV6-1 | CASSENPRRQLQWAQYF | TGTGCCAGCAGTGAAAACCCAAGGAGGCAGCTCCAGTGGGCCCAGTACTTC
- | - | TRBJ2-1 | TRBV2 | CASSGGLYNEQFF | TGTGCCAGCAGTGGTGGCTTGTACAATGAGCAGTTCTTC
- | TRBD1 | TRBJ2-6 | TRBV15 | CATTQGARGSGANVLTF | TGTGCCACGACTCAGGGGGCGCGAGGGTCTGGGGCCAACGTCCTGACTTTC
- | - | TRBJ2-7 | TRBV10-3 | CAISEREGAGYEQYF | TGTGCCATCAGTGAGCGGGAGGGGGCGGGATACGAGCAGTACTTC
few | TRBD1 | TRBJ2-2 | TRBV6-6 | CASWTGVGTGELFF | TGTGCCAGCTGGACAGGGGTAGGCACCGGGGAGCTGTTTTTT
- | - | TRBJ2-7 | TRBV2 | CASNGRGASYEQYF | TGTGCCAGCAACGGTCGGGGGGCCTCCTACGAGCAGTACTTC
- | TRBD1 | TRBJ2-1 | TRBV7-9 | CASSRGQGSYNEQFF | TGTGCCAGCAGTCGTGGACAGGGCTCCTACAATGAGCAGTTCTTC
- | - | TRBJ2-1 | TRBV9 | CASSRGGPQVGSYNEQFF | TGTGCCAGCAGCCGGGGTGGGCCCCAAGTAGGAAGTTACAATGAGCAGTTCTTC
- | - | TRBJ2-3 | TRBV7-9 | CASSLGRAPDTQYF | TGTGCCAGCAGCTTAGGGAGGGCCCCAGATACGCAGTATTTT
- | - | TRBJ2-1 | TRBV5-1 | CASSLVGQSSYNEQFF | TGCGCCAGCAGCTTGGTGGGGCAGAGCTCCTACAATGAGCAGTTCTTC